These T cell receptor beta chains were read from a single sample in a study of blood T cell repertoires in COVID-19. Sequenced by immunoSEQ multiplex PCR; TCRdb stores in-frame clones only, minus some. The sample gives a few hundred thousand clones, roughly four fifths of which show up once; roughly 3.1% is in the top ten. Sequencing was done on a sample of PBMCs or T cells enriched from blood (not recorded which). These receptors all stem from a man aged 45-65 years who had recovered from COVID-19. The CDR3 runs from the conserved cysteine through the conserved F or W. D genes are given only for firm matches. Clone size is stated in some rows and not others, as once, few, many or a class when expanded.

d_call: NA
j_call: TRBJ1-5
clone_size: NA
v_call: TRBV19
cdr3_nt: TGTGCCAGTAGTATTAACAGGTATAGCAATCAGCCCCAGCATTTT
cdr3_aa: CASSINRYSNQPQHF

d_call: NA
j_call: TRBJ1-2
clone_size: many
v_call: TRBV6-5
cdr3_nt: TGTGCCAGCAGGTACGACAGGACTTATGGCTACACCTTC
cdr3_aa: CASRYDRTYGYTF

d_call: NA
j_call: TRBJ2-7
clone_size: NA
v_call: TRBV11-2
cdr3_nt: TGTGCCAGCAGCTTCCCCTCGGGCCCAGCGGAGGGCTACGAGCAGTACTTC
cdr3_aa: CASSFPSGPAEGYEQYF

d_call: TRBD1
j_call: TRBJ1-2
clone_size: once
v_call: TRBV27
cdr3_nt: TGTGCCAGCCGCAGGACAGGGGCAGATGGCTACACCTTC
cdr3_aa: CASRRTGADGYTF

d_call: TRBD2
j_call: TRBJ2-3
clone_size: NA
v_call: TRBV24-1
cdr3_nt: TGTGCCACCAGTGACCTAAGGACTAGCGCAGATACGCAGTATTTT
cdr3_aa: CATSDLRTSADTQYF

d_call: NA
j_call: TRBJ2-7
clone_size: NA
v_call: TRBV11-3
cdr3_nt: TGTGCCAGCAGCTTAGAATCCTTCTCCTACGAGCAGTACTTC
cdr3_aa: CASSLESFSYEQYF

d_call: NA
j_call: TRBJ1-1
clone_size: NA
v_call: TRBV3-1/TRBV3-2
cdr3_nt: TGTGCCAGCAGCCAGACGGGGGGTATGAACACTGAAGCTTTCTTT
cdr3_aa: CASSQTGGMNTEAFF

d_call: TRBD1
j_call: TRBJ1-2
clone_size: NA
v_call: TRBV12-3/TRBV12-4
cdr3_nt: TGTGCCAGCATCGACAGGGGAAGACTGAGCTACACCTTC
cdr3_aa: CASIDRGRLSYTF

d_call: TRBD1
j_call: TRBJ2-3
clone_size: NA
v_call: TRBV4-1
cdr3_nt: TGCGCCAGCAGCCAAACGGGACAGCGCACAGATACGCAGTATTTT
cdr3_aa: CASSQTGQRTDTQYF

d_call: NA
j_call: TRBJ2-7
clone_size: NA
v_call: TRBV5-1
cdr3_nt: TGCGCCAGCACAAGTGGAGGGTCGGGTTACGAGCAGTACTTC
cdr3_aa: CASTSGGSGYEQYF

d_call: NA
j_call: TRBJ1-4
clone_size: NA
v_call: TRBV29-1
cdr3_nt: TGCAGCGTGCTCAGGGTAGAAGGCCTGTTTTTT
cdr3_aa: CSVLRVEGLFF

d_call: NA
j_call: TRBJ2-1
clone_size: NA
v_call: TRBV23-1
cdr3_nt: TGCGCCACCCAGGATCGGGGAGGCCCCCCCTCCTACAATGAGCAGTTCTTC
cdr3_aa: CATQDRGGPPSYNEQFF

d_call: TRBD1
j_call: TRBJ1-3
clone_size: few
v_call: TRBV3-1/TRBV3-2
cdr3_nt: TGTGCCAGCAGCCACGGGACAGGGGCGAACTCTGGAAACACCATATATTTT
cdr3_aa: CASSHGTGANSGNTIYF

d_call: NA
j_call: TRBJ2-1
clone_size: NA
v_call: TRBV28
cdr3_nt: TGTGCCAGCAGTTATGGCTCCAACAGAAAGTTCTTC
cdr3_aa: CASSYGSNRKFF

d_call: TRBD1
j_call: TRBJ1-5
clone_size: NA
v_call: TRBV11-2
cdr3_nt: TGTGCCAGCAGCTTAGGGACAGGGAATTATCAGCCCCAGCATTTT
cdr3_aa: CASSLGTGNYQPQHF

d_call: NA
j_call: TRBJ1-2
clone_size: NA
v_call: TRBV11-1
cdr3_nt: TGTGCCAGCAGCCCTCGACGGAGTAACTATGGCTACACCTTC
cdr3_aa: CASSPRRSNYGYTF

d_call: NA
j_call: TRBJ1-2
clone_size: once
v_call: TRBV12-3/TRBV12-4
cdr3_nt: TGTGCCAGCAGTCAACAGGGACGGCCTGGCTACACCTTC
cdr3_aa: CASSQQGRPGYTF

d_call: NA
j_call: TRBJ1-3
clone_size: few
v_call: TRBV9
cdr3_nt: TGTGCCAGCAGCGTAGTGGCAGGGGCCGGAAACACCATATATTTT
cdr3_aa: CASSVVAGAGNTIYF

d_call: NA
j_call: TRBJ1-6
clone_size: NA
v_call: TRBV12-3/TRBV12-4
cdr3_nt: TGTGCCAGCAGTCTCAAGACAGCCTCTCCCCTCCACTTT
cdr3_aa: CASSLKTASPLHF

d_call: NA
j_call: TRBJ2-7
clone_size: NA
v_call: TRBV7-3
cdr3_nt: TGTGCCAGCAGCTTACCCGGGAGCTACGAGCAGTACTTC
cdr3_aa: CASSLPGSYEQYF

d_call: NA
j_call: TRBJ2-7
clone_size: NA
v_call: TRBV18
cdr3_nt: TGTGCCAGCTCACCAATCTCAGGCTACGAGCAGTACTTC
cdr3_aa: CASSPISGYEQYF

d_call: NA
j_call: TRBJ2-7
clone_size: NA
v_call: TRBV6-5
cdr3_nt: TGTGCCAGCAGTCCCAACGCAGGTCCCTACGAGCAGTACTTC
cdr3_aa: CASSPNAGPYEQYF